The 20 T cell receptor beta chains below all came from one sample that was sequenced in a study of T cells in Graves' hyperthyroidism and ophthalmopathy. Amplified TCR beta CDR3 regions derived from RNA transcripts. A first-round RT-PCR of the TCR CDR3 used the HTBI primer set. Via MiXCR, TCRdb re-called the multiplex PCR reads, giving one row per CDR3 protein. The table has around 350,000 distinct CDR3 sequences, 15% to 20% seen once. The sequencing sample was made of blood. Receptor source: a woman younger than 30 with Graves' hyperthyroidism.

This clonotype was seen at least ten times. The chain has TRBV6-1 and TRBJ1-1, with 7 bases matching TRBD1. Germline values: CDR1 MNHNS, CDR2 SASEGT. The CDR3 runs 13 residues. Trimming cost V 1 base and J 11 bases; bases outside gene matches: 7. The CDR3 bases are TGTGCCAGCAGTGAAGGGGGGACAGACTGGGCTTTCTTT. Its translation is CASSEGGTDWAFF.

This clonotype was seen many times. The chain uses TRBV28 and TRBJ1-2; TRBD1 matches 12 bases. V shed 2 bases and J 3 bases; nucleotides not matched to a gene: 4. CDR3 length: 16 amino acids. Germline V gives CDR1 MDHEN, CDR2 SYDVKM. CDR3 nucleotide sequence: TGTGCCAGCAGTTTACCCGGGACAGGGGGCGACTATGGCTACACCTTC. This translates into CASSLPGTGGDYGYTF.

In this sample, this clonotype turned up many times. The chain employs TRBV7-9 and TRBJ1-2; 9 bases align to TRBD1. The CDR3 spans 14 residues. Trimming took 3 bases from V and 4 from J; bases not matched to a gene: 3. Per the germline V gene, CDR1 is SEHNR and CDR2 is FQNEAQ (reference sequence). The chain's CDR3 is CASSFGTGIYGYTF. CDR3 DNA: TGTGCCAGCAGCTTCGGGACAGGGATCTATGGCTACACCTTC. Complete variable domain (other parts from reference TRBV7-9 and TRBJ1-2): DTGVSQNPRHKITKRGQNVTFRCDPISEHNRLYWYRQTLGQGPEFLTYFQNEAQLEKSRLLSDRFSAERPKGSFSTLEIQRTEQGDSAMYLCASSFGTGIYGYTFGSGTRLTVV.

V is TRBV6-5 and J is TRBJ1-1; D remains unclear. Germline V gene sequence: CDR1 MNHEY, CDR2 SVGAGI. This CDR3 is built from 14 residues. The V and J ends lost 1 base and 2 bases respectively, with 8 bases between them. The DNA for the CDR3 is TGTGCCAGCAGTTACTTTCGGGCTAACACTGAAGCTTTCTTT. Its protein is CASSYFRANTEAFF.

This clonotype was seen many times. DNA of the CDR3: TGTGCCAGCACTCTCCCTCTCCACTCGGGGACCCACGAGCAGTACTTC. Translating gives CASTLPLHSGTHEQYF. V is TRBV28 and J is TRBJ2-7; possibly TRBD1 or TRBD2 for D (5 bases each). The CDR3 has 16 amino acids. Trimming stripped 7 bases from V and 5 bases from J, with 24 bases between. The germline CDR1 and CDR2 sequences are MDHEN and SYDVKM.

This clonotype was picked up many times. The J gene is TRBJ2-5, the V gene TRBV20-1; 7 bases are a match to TRBD2. The CDR3 spans 15 residues. V lost 3 bases, J lost 4 bases, and 11 bases stayed unmatched. Germline-derived CDR1 and CDR2 are DFQATT and SNEGSKA (reference sequence). The CDR3, as DNA: TGCAGTGCTAGGGCTAGCGGAGATTTGGGAGAGACCCAGTACTTC. Translation: CSARASGDLGETQYF.

J is TRBJ1-1 and V is TRBV29-1, with 10 bases lining up with TRBD1. The CDR3 totals 14 residues. With 4 bases clipped from V and 2 bases from J, the junction kept 4 bases outside the gene matches. Germline V lookup: CDR1 SQVTM, CDR2 ANQGSEA. As DNA, the CDR3 is TGCAGCGTTGGGGGGACAGGGGAAAACACTGAAGCTTTCTTT. It codes for CSVGGTGENTEAFF.

In its sample, this clonotype was seen many times. The rearrangement links TRBV6-1 to TRBJ2-5; D gene unclear. The CDR3 loop spans 13 amino acids. Germline V gene lookup returns CDR1 MNHNS and CDR2 SASEGT. Deletions cut 6 bases from V and 5 bases from J, with 13 bases between. The CDR3: CASRWEGEETQYF. DNA for the CDR3: TGTGCCAGCAGATGGGAAGGCGAGGAGACCCAGTACTTC.

This rearrangement joins TRBV9 to TRBJ1-2; maybe TRBD1 (5 bases). CDR1 SGDLS and CDR2 YYNGEE come from the germline V gene. There are 14 residues in the CDR3. V lost 0 bases and J lost 3, with 9 bases in between. CDR3 sequence reads: CASSVEGSHYGYTF. The CDR3, as DNA: TGTGCCAGCAGCGTAGAGGGGAGTCACTATGGCTACACCTTC.

This clonotype was detected many times. The V gene is TRBV28, the J gene TRBJ1-1; the D gene is possibly TRBD1 (5 bases). Looked up from germline, CDR1 is MDHEN and CDR2 is SYDVKM. The CDR3 is made up of 13 amino acids. V was shortened by 10 bases and J by 4 bases, with 16 bases between the two germline ends. This chain's CDR3 is CAITRGIGTEAFF. In DNA form, the CDR3 reads TGTGCCATCACGCGGGGGATTGGCACTGAAGCTTTCTTT.

This clonotype came up many times. The chain has TRBV10-2 and TRBJ2-7; no clear D gene. The CDR3 runs 12 residues. The germline gives CDR1 WSHSY, CDR2 SAAADI. The V end was cut by 7 bases, the J end by 5 bases, with 12 bases between. The CDR3 protein is CASKQVKDEQYF. The CDR3 bases are TGCGCCAGCAAGCAGGTAAAGGACGAGCAGTACTTC.

This clonotype was recorded at least ten times. The chain is built from TRBV20-1 and TRBJ2-5; D gene unclear. V was pared by 5 bases and J by 2 bases, with 3 bases between. Germline V gene data show CDR1 as DFQATT and CDR2 as SNEGSKA (reference sequence). The CDR3 runs 10 residues. The CDR3 DNA reads as TGCAGTGCTTGTCAAGAGACCCAGTACTTC. As protein: CSACQETQYF.

The CDR3 nucleotides are TGCGCCAGCAGCCATCAAGCTCAGGGGTACTCTGGAAACACCATATATTTT. Its protein is CASSHQAQGYSGNTIYF. The chain combines TRBV4-1 with TRBJ1-3; weak D call: TRBD1 (6 bases). The CDR3 totals 17 residues. V was shortened by 3 bases and J by 0 bases, with 15 bases between the two germline ends. Germline V gene data show CDR1 as MGHRA and CDR2 as YSYEKL.

Comments on this clonotype: A single base separates this from a much larger clone, so it may be a read error. A read error is likely, as this CDR3 ends without the conserved phenylalanine or tryptophan. The J gene is TRBJ1-5, the V gene TRBV5-6; the D gene is possibly TRBD1 (5 bases). The germline V gene encodes CDR1 SGHDT and CDR2 YYEEEE. The CDR3 loop spans 16 amino acids. V was cut by 3 bases and J by 4 bases, with 17 bases left in between. Written as DNA, the CDR3 is TGTGCCAGCAGCTCGACAACGCAGGGTGTTAATCAGCCCCAGCATTTG. This encodes CASSSTTQGVNQPQHL.

This clonotype was counted ten times or more. The chain recombines TRBV24-1 with TRBJ2-2; TRBD1 agrees at 7 bases. The J segment lost 3 bases and the V segment lost 3 bases, leaving 3 bases of the junction unmatched. This CDR3 spans 15 amino acids. CDR1 and CDR2 from the germline V gene are KGHDR and SFDVKD. CDR3 DNA sequence: TGTGCCACCAGTGATGACAGGGTTGACACCGGGGAGCTGTTTTTT. It codes for CATSDDRVDTGELFF.

The chain carries TRBV6-2 or TRBV6-3 and TRBJ2-5; tentatively, D is TRBD2 (6 bases). Germline V CDR1 and CDR2: MNHEY, SVGEGT. The length of the CDR3 is 17 residues. V lost 2 bases to trimming and J lost 1 base, with 17 bases between them. The CDR3 loop is CASSYGPGRLVQETQYF. CDR3 DNA: TGTGCCAGCAGTTACGGCCCGGGCAGACTAGTCCAAGAGACCCAGTACTTC.

Many counts were recorded for this clonotype. The rearrangement joins TRBV6-2 or TRBV6-3 to TRBJ2-5; 8 positions match TRBD2. Trimming at V came to 1 base and at J to 7 bases, leaving 8 bases not matched to a gene. Germline-derived CDR1 and CDR2 are MNHEY and SVGEGT. The CDR3 has 15 residues. The CDR3 sequence: CASSYYSGGPGTQYF. In DNA form, the CDR3 reads TGTGCCAGCAGTTACTACAGCGGGGGTCCGGGGACCCAGTACTTC.

This chain links TRBV24-1 with TRBJ2-5, with D hard to call. The CDR3 sequence is 12 residues long. V was trimmed by 3 bases and J by 8 bases, leaving 9 bases between them. The germline V gene encodes CDR1 KGHDR and CDR2 SFDVKD. The CDR3, as DNA: TGTGCCACCAGTGATGGACGACGAACCCAGTACTTC. It translates to CATSDGRRTQYF.

This clonotype showed up many times. The V call is TRBV2, the J call TRBJ2-7; the match to TRBD2 covers 12 bases. Germline V gene data show CDR1 as SNHLY and CDR2 as FYNNEI. Unmatched junction bases numbered 7, after V lost 6 bases and J lost 1 base. The CDR3 sequence is 16 residues long. Here the CDR3 reads CASSLTSGGPSYEQYF. CDR3 bases: TGTGCCAGCAGCCTAACTAGCGGGGGGCCATCCTACGAGCAGTACTTC.

This clonotype occurred many times. CDR3 sequence: CASTPLPTSSGVSHSYEQYF. The DNA for the CDR3 is TGTGCCAGCACCCCGCTCCCAACATCGTCCGGGGTTTCCCACTCCTACGAGCAGTACTTC. The rearrangement joins TRBV6-4 to TRBJ2-7; perhaps TRBD2 as D (5 bases). The CDR3 has 20 residues. In germline, CDR1 is MRHNA, CDR2 SNTAGT. Deletions cut 7 bases from V and 0 bases from J, with 31 bases between.